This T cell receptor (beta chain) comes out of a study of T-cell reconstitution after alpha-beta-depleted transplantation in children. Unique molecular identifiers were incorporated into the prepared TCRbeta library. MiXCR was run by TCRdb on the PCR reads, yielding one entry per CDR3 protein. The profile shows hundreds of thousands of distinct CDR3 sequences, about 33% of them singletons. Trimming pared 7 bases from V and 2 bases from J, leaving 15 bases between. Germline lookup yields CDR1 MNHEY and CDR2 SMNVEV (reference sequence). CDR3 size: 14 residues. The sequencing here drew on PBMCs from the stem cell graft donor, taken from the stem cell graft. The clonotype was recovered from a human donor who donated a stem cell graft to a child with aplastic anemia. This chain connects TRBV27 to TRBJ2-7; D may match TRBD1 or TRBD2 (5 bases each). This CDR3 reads CASKHRDGTYEQYF. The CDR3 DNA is TGTGCCAGCAAGCACCGGGACGGAACCTACGAGCAGTACTTC.